This T cell receptor beta chain was observed in a study of post-analysis software for immune sequencing data (dated by TCRdb to about 2015). At the level of the whole study: Recorded disease courses included relapsing-remitting, secondary progressive and progressive-relapsing multiple sclerosis, with some patients lacking subtype annotation. A subset of samples was prepared in parallel using single-end sample barcoding, then pooled and co-amplified after Illumina adapter ligation. Patient repertoires were compared against roughly 10 previously published healthy control repertoires from donors aged 6 to 25 years.

Overall study results and their limits: Multiple sclerosis patients had significantly lower normalized Chao1 diversity than controls, a result that suggests substantial peripheral T-cell clonal expansion. Direct clustering with F measure revealed strong co-clustering of samples prepared in the same batch, which led to a batch-effect correction. Significantly higher frequencies in patients than in controls were found for roughly 5 TRBV segments, including TRBV5-6, TRBV5-1 and TRBV20-1. The multiple sclerosis patient group was slightly younger than the control group.

TCR beta repertoires were profiled from peripheral blood of roughly 13 young patients with multiple sclerosis to demonstrate the VDJtools post-analysis software. The multiple sclerosis patients were children and adolescents ranging in age from roughly 6 to 15 years. With regard to this clonotype: The specificity of this receptor is unknown. The conserved phenylalanine or tryptophan is not found at the CDR3 terminus, so this likely reflects a read error.

V is pruned by 3 bases and J by 4 bases, leaving 10 bases of the junction without a gene match. Sequences KGHSH (CDR1) and LQKENI (CDR2) are obtained from the germline V gene. The CDR3 length equals 16 residues, ends included. The CDR3 DNA has 48 bases and is translated from base 1. Library method: PCR. The sequencing machine was an Illumina HiSeq 2500. To reduce PCR and sequencing biases, unique molecular identifiers were incorporated into the TCR beta cDNA libraries. Per 1 to 10 million input T cells, roughly 0.5 million cDNA molecules were obtained, such that each molecule approximated one T cell. Patient libraries were prepared and sequenced with the same protocol used for the earlier healthy control dataset. Within a given batch, samples were prepared together, multiplexed and sequenced on the same HiSeq lane. Regarding the original processing steps: Raw barcoded reads were processed with MIGEC, and single-read molecular identifier groups were discarded before consensus assembly and CDR3 extraction. Clonotype tables were post-analysed with VDJtools, and diversity was normalized by down-sampling all datasets to the smallest sample size. In repertoire overlap clustering, CDR3 amino acid sequences, but not nucleotide sequences, were matched to correct batch-related cross-sample contamination. TCRdb itself trimmed the public reads at Q25 with fastp, ran MiXCR and retained productive beta chains. Rows are combined by CDR3 protein, so each entry shows the most common genes and DNA. These V and J calls derive from TCRdb rather than the authors' analysis. The sample table records roughly 410,000 distinct CDR3 sequences; roughly 36% of these occur just once. Of the sample, about an eighth falls within the top ten clones.

This TCR was sampled from a girl between 10 and 17 years old with multiple sclerosis. The chain is assembled from TRBV18 and TRBJ1-2; the central 8 bases match TRBD1. The sequencing input was blood. In nucleotide form, the sequence is TGTGCCAGCTCACCGTCCTTCGGACAGGGAGGCTATGGCTACACCTTA. Its coded protein is CASSPSFGQGGYGYTL.